What follows describes a single T cell receptor beta chain. What it recognizes is unknown. The J segment lost 8 bases and the V segment lost 3 bases, leaving 10 bases of the junction unmatched. Germline CDR1 is MDHEN and CDR2 is SYDVKM. CDR3 length equals 16 residues. Data came from immunoSEQ multiplex PCR; TCRdb stores just in-frame clones and leaves some out. The sample holds around 300,000 clones, around nine tenths seen once. This sample is drawn from a study of cytomegalovirus exposure and HLA in healthy donors. Study-wide points: The tendency of first-cohort TCR clusters to co-occur in the 120 or so validation repertoires emerged from a later analysis.

What was sequenced was PBMCs. The receptor's source is a woman younger than 30 in good health and CMV-seronegative. The chain joins TRBV28 to TRBJ1-4; the match to TRBD1 covers 9 bases. The CDR3 coding sequence is TGTGCCAGCAGTTTTACTAGGGGACAGGGAAGCGAAAAACTGTTTTTT. Protein: CASSFTRGQGSEKLFF.